This T cell receptor beta chain was profiled in a study of blood T cells in healthy people across ages. This clonotype was seen a few times. The antigen remains unidentified. The authors ran a second PCR of 7 to 11 cycles using a sample-barcoded 5' primer and a J-beta primer mix. With 12 random nucleotides, a template-switch adaptor tagged each individual cDNA molecule. TCRdb re-called the 5' RACE reads with MiXCR, one entry per CDR3 protein. This table has roughly 700,000 distinct CDR3 sequences, 45% to 50% appearing once. Every donor contributed roughly 10 milliliters of peripheral blood by blood draw. Extraction yielded at least 5.5 micrograms of total RNA per sample. The CDR3 has 13 residues. V shed 3 bases and J shed 2 bases, with 8 bases lying between them. Germline assignment: CDR1 SNHLY and CDR2 FYNNEI. Whole-study findings and limits: When set beside aged donors, long-lived donors presented more naive CD4+ cells and higher diversity.

Material: blood. This clonotype originated in a woman aged 55-69 years in good health. This chain links TRBV2 with TRBJ2-7, with D possibly being TRBD2 (5 bases). The CDR3 reads CASSDASTYEQYF. In nucleotides, the CDR3 is TGTGCCAGCAGTGACGCTAGCACCTACGAGCAGTACTTC.